This record looks at one T cell receptor beta chain sequence and its context. Its target is unknown. Via MiXCR, TCRdb re-called the reads, giving one row per CDR3 protein. Of hundreds of thousands of distinct CDR3 sequences listed, about 42% were seen once; the top ten hold around 45%. The sample belongs to a study of T cell repertoires in cytomegalovirus infection. Turning to the study itself: Indicated by public TCR beta signatures were CMV infection and matching HLA type.

Germline V gene lookup returns CDR1 SNHLY and CDR2 FYNNEI. Trimming cost V 7 bases and J 4 bases, with 18 bases left between them. The CDR3 is 15 residues long. This sequence was found in a human donor in good health (CMV status not recorded). Some clones in this sample may be carry-over from other donors' samples. This specimen consisted of cultured PBMCs, obtained from culture after CMV antigen stimulation. The chain combines TRBV2 with TRBJ2-3; D is unresolved. The CDR3 is CASTLDGPNADTQYF. CDR3 DNA: TGTGCCAGCACCCTGGACGGCCCTAACGCAGATACGCAGTATTTT.